This T cell receptor (beta chain) was sequenced during a study of CD8 T cells in ankylosing spondylitis (dated by TCRdb to about 2017). The study in broad terms: To find TCR variants linked to disease, the study profiled T cell receptor beta repertoires in ankylosing spondylitis patients and healthy donors. The full study cohort was made up of about 25 ankylosing spondylitis patients and about a hundred healthy donors. Peripheral blood was sampled, and synovial fluid was additionally collected from ankylosing spondylitis patients.

Concerning this clonotype itself: Which antigen it targets is not known. No much larger clonotype is one base removed from it; base qualities were not supplied.

General conclusions and limits of the study: Some motif variants had previously been reported in the synovial fluid and blood of reactive arthritis patients, which suggests shared mechanisms of disease initiation. A TCR beta motif made up of 7 to 9 highly homologous amino acid variants appeared to be characteristic of blood from ankylosing spondylitis patients. In peripheral blood, the disease-linked clones were found at relatively low frequencies and had a CD8+ phenotype. According to the report, matched synovial fluid samples from ankylosing spondylitis patients were significantly enriched for the disease-linked clones.

V lost 7 bases and J lost 3 bases; the stretch between them is 17 bases long. The CDR3 holds 15 amino acids from the cysteine to the phenylalanine. Only the CDR3 portion is preserved as DNA: 45 bases, with reading frame beginning at the first base. The CDR1 and CDR2 encoded by the germline V gene are SGHAT and FQNNGV. Sequencing took place on an Illumina HiSeq 2500. Quantitative 5'-RACE with molecular barcodes was used to prepare TCR beta libraries. The original methods were these. A new computational method based on a probabilistic model of VDJ rearrangement was used to identify disease-linked TCR variants. The public sequencing data were trimmed at Q25 with fastp and processed into clonotypes with MiXCR by TCRdb, which kept only in-frame beta chains. Each record represents a unique CDR3 protein, reported with the most common genes and DNA among its rows. Clone size and V and J calls follow TCRdb, not the original study. The sample has about 240,000 distinct CDR3 sequences on record, approximately 24% of them singletons. Roughly 0.6% of the sample is taken by the ten largest.

The clonotype originates from a male donor with ankylosing spondylitis or in good health (not recorded which). The specimen sequenced was blood, either unsorted or a sorted T cell fraction (not recorded which). The sequence joins TRBV11-2 to TRBJ2-3, with the D gene tentatively TRBD1 or TRBD2, based on 5 matching bases in each. The CDR3 reads as follows: CASTAGTLQTDTQYF. At the DNA level, the sequence is TGTGCCAGCACCGCCGGGACCCTTCAGACAGATACGCAGTATTTT. The full variable domain, completed from the reference TRBV11-2 and TRBJ2-3 proteins outside the CDR3, reads EAGVAQSPRYKIIEKRQSVAFWCNPISGHATLYWYQQILGQGPKLLIQFQNNGVVDDSQLPKDRFSAERLKGVDSTLKIQPAKLEDSAVYLCASTAGTLQTDTQYFGPGTRLTVL.